This T cell receptor beta chain was recorded in a study of T cells in Graves' hyperthyroidism and ophthalmopathy. This clonotype was detected many times. Its target is not known. Participants, patients aged 18 to 65, had newly diagnosed hyperthyroidism with a duration under 2 months. The PBMCs had their origin in approximately 10 ml of fresh peripheral blood. TCR beta CDR3 regions were amplified from RNA transcripts. The primer set for the first-round RT-PCR of the TCR CDR3 was HTBI. In TCRdb, the multiplex PCR reads were re-called with MiXCR into one record per CDR3 protein. The data show fewer than 300,000 distinct CDR3 sequences, with nearly 15% seen just once and roughly 31% held by the top ten. Findings and limits, study-wide: Most clonotypes expanded in the thyroid (above 0.001) were also present in blood. Onset of ophthalmopathy came a median approximately 6.8 months after the model predicted it.

V trimming: 7 bases; J trimming: 4 bases; junction bases outside the gene matches: 15. Germline CDR1 reads SNHLY; CDR2 reads FYNNEI. CDR3 length equals 16 residues. The TCR originated in a woman in her forties or fifties with Graves' hyperthyroidism that later progressed to Graves' ophthalmopathy. The chain joins TRBV2 to TRBJ2-7; 8 bases map to TRBD2. Specimen: blood. The CDR3 protein is CASTDPASGRGYEQYF. Here the CDR3 DNA reads TGTGCCAGCACCGACCCAGCCTCCGGGAGGGGATACGAGCAGTACTTC.